The text below deals with one T cell receptor (beta chain). The sample originates from a study of control samples from healthy donors and cancer patients. Trimming left V 4 bases short and J 4 bases short, with 23 bases between. CDR3 length: 17 residues. Germline values: CDR1 SGDLS, CDR2 YYNGEE. This table comes from immunoSEQ multiplex PCR, and its TCRdb copy is limited to in-frame clones, with some not included. The sample holds 150,000 to 180,000 clones; around 96% are singletons and the top ten take approximately 5.5%. The source material was blood. The gene calls are TRBV9 and TRBJ1-2; weak D call: TRBD1 (6 bases). The clonotype originates from a man aged 40-49 years in good health. The DNA for the CDR3 is TGTGCCAGCAGCCCTCCGGCAGGGGAGAGGGCAATCTATGGCTACACCTTC. Translating it yields CASSPPAGERAIYGYTF.